These T cell receptor beta chains were read from a single sample in a study of multiple sclerosis patients with progressive multifocal leukoencephalopathy. Assay: immunoSEQ multiplex PCR; the TCRdb copy retains only in-frame clones and omits some. The top ten clones hold less than 6.5% of a sample with more than 30,000 clones, over 80% of them seen once. Sequenced here: PBMCs, sampled from a patient treated with natalizumab. The receptors were gathered from a woman between 40 and 55 years old with progressive multifocal leukoencephalopathy. Each CDR3 is given with its conserved first and last residue. Fields, in order: J gene, V gene, D gene, clone size, CDR3 protein, CDR3 DNA. A D gene is named only where the DNA matches it firmly. The size entry is marked missing in some rows and otherwise reads once, few, many or a size class.

j_gene: TRBJ1-2; v_gene: TRBV18; d_gene: -; abundance: once; CDR3aa: CASSPRAGSYGYTF; CDR3nt: TGTGCCAGCTCACCACGGGCAGGGTCCTATGGCTACACCTTC
j_gene: TRBJ2-4; v_gene: TRBV7-2; d_gene: -; abundance: once; CDR3aa: CASSFGHASGNIQYF; CDR3nt: TGTGCCAGCAGCTTCGGGCATGCATCGGGAAACATTCAGTACTTC
j_gene: TRBJ1-1; v_gene: TRBV5-1; d_gene: -; abundance: -; CDR3aa: CASSYGGNTEAFF; CDR3nt: TGCGCCAGCAGCTACGGGGGGAACACTGAAGCTTTCTTT
j_gene: TRBJ1-2; v_gene: TRBV9; d_gene: -; abundance: -; CDR3aa: CASSVVGMGYTF; CDR3nt: TGTGCCAGCAGCGTAGTGGGGATGGGCTACACCTTC
j_gene: TRBJ1-5; v_gene: TRBV7-2; d_gene: -; abundance: -; CDR3aa: CASSFLDAYSNQPQHF; CDR3nt: TGTGCCAGCAGCTTCCTTGACGCATATAGCAATCAGCCCCAGCATTTT
j_gene: TRBJ1-2; v_gene: TRBV5-4; d_gene: -; abundance: -; CDR3aa: CASSRGVRDFNYGYTF; CDR3nt: TGTGCCAGCAGCCGCGGCGTTCGGGATTTCAACTATGGCTACACCTTC
j_gene: TRBJ2-7; v_gene: TRBV19; d_gene: TRBD2; abundance: once; CDR3aa: CASSIDLPSGAYEQYF; CDR3nt: TGTGCCAGTAGTATAGATCTCCCTAGCGGGGCCTACGAGCAGTACTTC
j_gene: TRBJ2-5; v_gene: TRBV6-1; d_gene: TRBD2; abundance: -; CDR3aa: CASRETGTSGGSETQYF; CDR3nt: TGTGCCAGCAGGGAAACCGGGACTAGCGGGGGTTCGGAGACCCAGTACTTC
j_gene: TRBJ2-7; v_gene: TRBV28; d_gene: -; abundance: -; CDR3aa: CASSLRGSAAYEQYF; CDR3nt: TGTGCCAGCAGTTTGCGGGGATCAGCCGCCTACGAGCAGTACTTC
j_gene: TRBJ1-1; v_gene: TRBV7-9; d_gene: -; abundance: few; CDR3aa: CASSLGGPRNTEAFF; CDR3nt: TGTGCCAGCAGCTTAGGGGGCCCACGGAACACTGAAGCTTTCTTT
j_gene: TRBJ2-7; v_gene: TRBV5-5; d_gene: TRBD2; abundance: few; CDR3aa: CASSLRGLAGVASYEQYF; CDR3nt: TGTGCCAGCAGCTTGAGAGGACTAGCGGGAGTTGCGTCCTACGAGCAGTACTTC
j_gene: TRBJ1-4; v_gene: TRBV2; d_gene: -; abundance: -; CDR3aa: CASSEEGVGTNEKLFF; CDR3nt: TGTGCCAGCAGTGAAGAAGGGGTCGGAACTAATGAAAAACTGTTTTTT
j_gene: TRBJ2-7; v_gene: TRBV30; d_gene: TRBD2; abundance: -; CDR3aa: CAWTPLAGPYEQYF; CDR3nt: TGTGCCTGGACCCCGCTAGCGGGTCCCTACGAGCAGTACTTC
j_gene: TRBJ1-1; v_gene: TRBV27; d_gene: TRBD1; abundance: -; CDR3aa: CASSGDRATEAFF; CDR3nt: TGTGCCAGCAGTGGGGACAGGGCCACTGAAGCTTTCTTT
j_gene: TRBJ2-5; v_gene: TRBV15; d_gene: TRBD2; abundance: -; CDR3aa: CATSKGLAGGHQETQYF; CDR3nt: TGTGCCACCAGCAAGGGACTAGCGGGGGGCCATCAAGAGACCCAGTACTTC
j_gene: TRBJ2-7; v_gene: TRBV9; d_gene: TRBD1; abundance: -; CDR3aa: CASSVGDSGTYEQYF; CDR3nt: TGTGCCAGCAGCGTTGGGGACAGCGGTACCTACGAGCAGTACTTC
j_gene: TRBJ2-1; v_gene: TRBV18; d_gene: TRBD1; abundance: -; CDR3aa: CASSPGQGVRNEQFF; CDR3nt: TGTGCCAGCTCACCGGGACAGGGGGTGCGAAATGAGCAGTTCTTC
j_gene: TRBJ1-1; v_gene: TRBV13; d_gene: TRBD1; abundance: -; CDR3aa: CASSSNRGRGTEAFF; CDR3nt: TGTGCCAGCAGCTCCAACAGGGGGCGGGGGACTGAAGCTTTCTTT
j_gene: TRBJ2-1; v_gene: TRBV28; d_gene: -; abundance: -; CDR3aa: CASSPRLVRLDAYNEQFF; CDR3nt: TGTGCCAGCAGTCCCAGATTAGTGCGGCTAGACGCCTACAATGAGCAGTTCTTC
j_gene: TRBJ2-2; v_gene: TRBV11-2; d_gene: -; abundance: -; CDR3aa: CASSSTNTGELFF; CDR3nt: TGTGCCAGCAGCAGCACTAACACCGGGGAGCTGTTTTTT
j_gene: TRBJ1-1; v_gene: TRBV27; d_gene: -; abundance: -; CDR3aa: CASSLQYLTEAFF; CDR3nt: TGTGCCAGCAGTTTACAGTACCTGACTGAAGCTTTCTTT
j_gene: TRBJ2-3; v_gene: TRBV11-3; d_gene: -; abundance: -; CDR3aa: CASSPSRGNTQYF; CDR3nt: TGTGCCAGCAGCCCCTCGAGGGGCAATACGCAGTATTTT